The clone carrying this T cell receptor beta chain was counted at least ten times. What it binds is unknown. V was clipped by 6 bases and J by 2 bases, with 14 bases between them. The V gene's germline CDR1 is DFQATT and CDR2 SNEGSKA (reference sequence). The CDR3 contains 14 residues. Libraries of TCR beta came from iRepertoire HTBI primers plus Arm-PCR of CDR3 regions. Each CDR3 protein gets one entry after TCRdb re-called the multiplex PCR reads with MiXCR. The table records about 610,000 distinct CDR3 sequences, 16% of them present only once. These data are taken from a study of regulatory T cells in long-lasting Graves disease. The study's findings and limits: Persistent Graves' disease cases displayed lower TCR diversity than newly diagnosed ones.

Described time point: newly diagnosed GD, antithyroid drugs for less than 3 months. Preparation of the TCR library used RNA extracted from PBMCs. The same data also contributed to another study, on T cells in Graves' hyperthyroidism and ophthalmopathy. That paper notes: When the TCR CDR3 underwent first-round RT-PCR, the HTBI primer set was used.

This receptor was obtained from a man in his late teens or twenties with Graves disease. The sample in question was peripheral blood mononuclear cells (PBMCs), obtained at new diagnosis, from a patient treated with antithyroid drugs. This rearrangement joins TRBV20-1 to TRBJ1-5, with a possible D match to TRBD1 (6 bases). The CDR3 region is CSAVPGAGNQPQHF. The CDR3 region has the DNA TGCAGTGCCGTTCCGGGGGCCGGCAATCAGCCCCAGCATTTT.